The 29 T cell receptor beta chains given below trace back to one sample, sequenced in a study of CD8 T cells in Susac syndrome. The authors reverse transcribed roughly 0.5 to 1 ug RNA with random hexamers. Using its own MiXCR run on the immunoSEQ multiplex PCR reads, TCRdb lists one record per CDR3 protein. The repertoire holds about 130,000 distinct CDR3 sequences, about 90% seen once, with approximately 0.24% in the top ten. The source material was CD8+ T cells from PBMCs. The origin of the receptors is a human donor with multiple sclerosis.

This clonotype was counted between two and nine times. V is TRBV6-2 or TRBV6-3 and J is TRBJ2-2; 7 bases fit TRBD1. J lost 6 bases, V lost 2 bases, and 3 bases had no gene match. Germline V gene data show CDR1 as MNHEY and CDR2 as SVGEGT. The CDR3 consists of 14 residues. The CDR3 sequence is CASSYVGTAGELFF. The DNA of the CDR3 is TGTGCCAGCAGTTACGTAGGGACAGCCGGGGAGCTGTTTTTT.

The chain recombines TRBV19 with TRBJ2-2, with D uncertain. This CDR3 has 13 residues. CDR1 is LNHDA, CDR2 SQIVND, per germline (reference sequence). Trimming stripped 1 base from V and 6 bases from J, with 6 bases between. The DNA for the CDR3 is TGTGCCAGTAGTATAGGGCACCCCGGGGAGCTGTTTTTT. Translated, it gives CASSIGHPGELFF.

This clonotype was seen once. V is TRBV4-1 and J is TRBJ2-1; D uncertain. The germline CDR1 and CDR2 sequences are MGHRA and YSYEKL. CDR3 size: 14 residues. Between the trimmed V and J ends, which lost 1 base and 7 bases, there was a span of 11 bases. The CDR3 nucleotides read TGCGCCAGCAGCCAAGGGGAAAATACGAATGAGCAGTTCTTC. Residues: CASSQGENTNEQFF.

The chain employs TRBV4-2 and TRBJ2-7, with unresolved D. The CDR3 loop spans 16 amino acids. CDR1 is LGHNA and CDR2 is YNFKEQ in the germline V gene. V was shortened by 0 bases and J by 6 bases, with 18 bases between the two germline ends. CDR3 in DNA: TGTGCCAGCAGCCAAGAACAAGGACCAGCGACGGGCGAGCAGTACTTC. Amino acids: CASSQEQGPATGEQYF.

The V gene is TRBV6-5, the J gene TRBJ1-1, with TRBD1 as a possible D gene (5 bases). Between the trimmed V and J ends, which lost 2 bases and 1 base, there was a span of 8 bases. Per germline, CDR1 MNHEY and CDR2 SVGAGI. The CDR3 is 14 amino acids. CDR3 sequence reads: CASSYEGPNTEAFF. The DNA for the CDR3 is TGTGCCAGCAGTTACGAGGGGCCGAACACTGAAGCTTTCTTT.

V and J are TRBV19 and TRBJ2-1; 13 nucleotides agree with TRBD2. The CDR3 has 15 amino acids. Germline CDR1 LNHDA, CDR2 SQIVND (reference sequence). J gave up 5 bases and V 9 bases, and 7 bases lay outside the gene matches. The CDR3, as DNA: TGTGCCAGCGGCAGGACTAGCGGGAGTCACAATGAGCAGTTCTTC. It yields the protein CASGRTSGSHNEQFF.

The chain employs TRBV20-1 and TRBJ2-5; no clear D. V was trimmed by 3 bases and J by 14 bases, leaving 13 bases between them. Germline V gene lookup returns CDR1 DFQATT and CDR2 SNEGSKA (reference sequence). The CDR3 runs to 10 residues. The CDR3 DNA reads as TGCAGTGCTAGGGAGTTAGAGGACTACTTC. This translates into CSARELEDYF.

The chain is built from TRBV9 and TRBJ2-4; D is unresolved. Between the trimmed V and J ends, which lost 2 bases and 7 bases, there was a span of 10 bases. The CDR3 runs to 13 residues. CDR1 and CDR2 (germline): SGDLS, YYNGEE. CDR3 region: CASSVRFGNIQYF. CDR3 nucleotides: TGTGCCAGCAGCGTCCGATTTGGGAACATTCAGTACTTC.

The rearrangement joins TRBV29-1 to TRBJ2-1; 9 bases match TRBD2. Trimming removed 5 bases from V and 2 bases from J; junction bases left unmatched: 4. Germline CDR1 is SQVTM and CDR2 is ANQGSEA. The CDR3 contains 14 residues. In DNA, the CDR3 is TGCAGCGTTTGGACTAGCGAGGCCTACAATGAGCAGTTCTTC. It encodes CSVWTSEAYNEQFF.

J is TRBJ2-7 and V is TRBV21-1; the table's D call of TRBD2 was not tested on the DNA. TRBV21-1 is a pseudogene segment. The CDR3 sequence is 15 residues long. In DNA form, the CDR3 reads TGTGCCAGCAGCCCTGGCGGGGTTTTGGCCCACGAGCAGTACTTC. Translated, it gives CASSPGGVLAHEQYF.

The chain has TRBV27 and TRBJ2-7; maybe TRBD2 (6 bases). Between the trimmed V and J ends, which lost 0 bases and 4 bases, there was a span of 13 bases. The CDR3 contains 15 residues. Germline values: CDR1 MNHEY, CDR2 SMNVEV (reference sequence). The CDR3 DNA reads TGTGCCAGCAGTTTATCGATTGGAGGGGCATACGAGCAGTACTTC. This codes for CASSLSIGGAYEQYF.

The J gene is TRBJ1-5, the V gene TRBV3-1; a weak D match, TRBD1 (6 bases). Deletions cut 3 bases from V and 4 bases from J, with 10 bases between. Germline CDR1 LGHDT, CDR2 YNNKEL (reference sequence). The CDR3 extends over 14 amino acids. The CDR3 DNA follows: TGTGCCAGCAGCCAGGGGGGGCCAAATCAGCCCCAGCATTTT. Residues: CASSQGGPNQPQHF.

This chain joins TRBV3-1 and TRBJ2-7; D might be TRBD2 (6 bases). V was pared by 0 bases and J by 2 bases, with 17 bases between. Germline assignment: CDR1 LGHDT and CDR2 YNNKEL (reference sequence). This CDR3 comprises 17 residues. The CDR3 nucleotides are TGTGCCAGCAGCCAAGATCTCGGGTTAGCGGAAACCTACGAGCAGTACTTC. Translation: CASSQDLGLAETYEQYF.

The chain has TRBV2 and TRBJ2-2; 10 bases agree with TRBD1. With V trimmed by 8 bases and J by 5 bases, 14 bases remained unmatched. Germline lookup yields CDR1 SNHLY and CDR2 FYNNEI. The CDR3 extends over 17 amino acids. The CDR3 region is CASHLFVMGQGTGELFF. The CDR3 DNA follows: TGTGCCAGCCACTTGTTTGTTATGGGACAGGGGACCGGGGAGCTGTTTTTT.

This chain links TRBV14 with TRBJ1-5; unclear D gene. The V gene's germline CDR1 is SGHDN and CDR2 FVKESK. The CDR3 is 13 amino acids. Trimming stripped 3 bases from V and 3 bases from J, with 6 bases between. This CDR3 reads CASSQFNNQPQHF. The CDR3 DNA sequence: TGTGCCAGCAGCCAGTTTAACAATCAGCCCCAGCATTTT.

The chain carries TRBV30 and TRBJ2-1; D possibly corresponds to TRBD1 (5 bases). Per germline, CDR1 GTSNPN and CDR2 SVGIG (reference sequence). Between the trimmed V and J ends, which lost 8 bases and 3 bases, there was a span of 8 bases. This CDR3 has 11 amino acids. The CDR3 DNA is TGTGCCCTCGACAGCTACAATGAGCAGTTCTTC. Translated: CALDSYNEQFF.

CDR3 coding DNA: TGCAGTGCTAGGAAAAAAACTAGCGGGAGGAACGGGGAGCTGTTTTTT. Its translation: CSARKKTSGRNGELFF. J is TRBJ2-2 and V is TRBV20-1, with 12 bases that match TRBD2. The CDR3 runs to 16 residues. Trimming took 3 bases from V and 7 from J; bases not matched to a gene: 9. CDR1 and CDR2 (germline): DFQATT, SNEGSKA (reference sequence).

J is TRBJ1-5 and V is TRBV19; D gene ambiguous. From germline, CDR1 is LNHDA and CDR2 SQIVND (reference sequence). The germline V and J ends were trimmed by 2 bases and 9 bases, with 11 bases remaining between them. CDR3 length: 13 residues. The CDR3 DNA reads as TGTGCCAGTAGTATAAAACAACTCTGGCCCCAGCATTTT. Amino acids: CASSIKQLWPQHF.

CDR3 sequence (DNA): TGTGCCAGCAGCTTGGTTGTTGGACAGCTCTCTGGGGCCAACGTCCTGACTTTC. Translating gives CASSLVVGQLSGANVLTF. The rearrangement joins TRBV5-6 to TRBJ2-6, with D tentatively TRBD1 (6 bases). The germline V and J ends were trimmed by 0 bases and 0 bases, with 13 bases remaining between them. CDR3 length: 18 residues. CDR1 and CDR2 (germline): SGHDT, YYEEEE.

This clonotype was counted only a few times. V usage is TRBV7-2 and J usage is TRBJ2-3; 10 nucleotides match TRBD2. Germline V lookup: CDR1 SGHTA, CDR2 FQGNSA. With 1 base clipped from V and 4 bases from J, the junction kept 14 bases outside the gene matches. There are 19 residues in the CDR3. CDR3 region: CASSLVGYLAGEEADTQYF. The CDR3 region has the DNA TGTGCCAGCAGCTTAGTCGGCTACCTAGCGGGAGAAGAGGCAGATACGCAGTATTTT.

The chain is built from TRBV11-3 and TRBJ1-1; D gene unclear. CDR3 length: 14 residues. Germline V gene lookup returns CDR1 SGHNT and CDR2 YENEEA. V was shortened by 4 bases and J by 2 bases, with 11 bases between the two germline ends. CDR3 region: CASSSRSLNTEAFF. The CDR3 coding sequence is TGTGCCAGCAGCTCCCGGTCCCTTAACACTGAAGCTTTCTTT.

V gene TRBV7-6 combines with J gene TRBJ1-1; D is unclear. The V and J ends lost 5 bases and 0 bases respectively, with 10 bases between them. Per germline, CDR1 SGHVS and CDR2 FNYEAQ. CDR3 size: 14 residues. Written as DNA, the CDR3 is TGTGCCAGCAGCCCGGGCGGGGTGAACACTGAAGCTTTCTTT. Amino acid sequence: CASSPGGVNTEAFF.

CDR3 sequence (DNA): TGTGCCAGCGACGGCGGGGGGATGGAGTTCTTC. Translated: CASDGGGMEFF. The V and J genes are TRBV27 and TRBJ2-1; 8 bases are a match to TRBD2. Germline V gene data show CDR1 as MNHEY and CDR2 as SMNVEV (reference sequence). Trimming at V came to 8 bases and at J to 14 bases, leaving 8 bases not matched to a gene. This CDR3 spans 11 amino acids.

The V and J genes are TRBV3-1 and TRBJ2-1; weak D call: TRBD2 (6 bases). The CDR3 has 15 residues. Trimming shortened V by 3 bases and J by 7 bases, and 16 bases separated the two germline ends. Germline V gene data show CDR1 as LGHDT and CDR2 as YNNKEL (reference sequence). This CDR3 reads CASSHTGTSVNEQFF. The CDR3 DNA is TGTGCCAGCAGCCACACCGGGACTTCAGTTAATGAGCAGTTCTTC.

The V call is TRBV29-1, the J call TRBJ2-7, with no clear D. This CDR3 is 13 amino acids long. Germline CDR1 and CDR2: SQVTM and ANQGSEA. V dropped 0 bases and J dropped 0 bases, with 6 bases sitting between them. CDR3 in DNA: TGCAGCGTTGAAGACAGTGTCTCCTACGAGCAGTACTTC. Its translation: CSVEDSVSYEQYF.

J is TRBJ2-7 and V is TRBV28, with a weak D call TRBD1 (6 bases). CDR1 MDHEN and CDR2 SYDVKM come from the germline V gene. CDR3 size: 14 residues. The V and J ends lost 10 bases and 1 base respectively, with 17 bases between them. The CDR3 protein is CATLRQDESYEQYF. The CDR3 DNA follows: TGTGCCACCCTGAGACAGGATGAATCCTACGAGCAGTACTTC.

DNA for the CDR3: TGTGCCAGCAGCTTATTGGTAGGAGGGCAGGAGCAGTTCTTC. Protein: CASSLLVGGQEQFF. V is TRBV5-6 and J is TRBJ2-1; D perhaps matches TRBD2 (6 bases). Looked up from germline, CDR1 is SGHDT and CDR2 is YYEEEE. V was trimmed by 2 bases and J by 10 bases, leaving 16 bases between them. This CDR3 comprises 14 residues.

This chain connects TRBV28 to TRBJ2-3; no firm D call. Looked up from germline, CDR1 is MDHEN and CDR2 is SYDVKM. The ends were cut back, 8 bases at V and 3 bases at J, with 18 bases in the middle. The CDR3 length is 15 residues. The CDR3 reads CASCSVATATDTQYF. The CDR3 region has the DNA TGTGCCAGCTGCTCAGTGGCGACCGCAACAGATACGCAGTATTTT.

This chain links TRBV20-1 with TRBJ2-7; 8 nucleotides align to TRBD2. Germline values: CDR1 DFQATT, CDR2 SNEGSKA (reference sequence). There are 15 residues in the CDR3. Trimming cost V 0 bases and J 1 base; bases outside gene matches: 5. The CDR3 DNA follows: TGCAGTGCTAGAGACGGGACTAGTAGTTCCTACGAGCAGTACTTC. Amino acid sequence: CSARDGTSSSYEQYF.